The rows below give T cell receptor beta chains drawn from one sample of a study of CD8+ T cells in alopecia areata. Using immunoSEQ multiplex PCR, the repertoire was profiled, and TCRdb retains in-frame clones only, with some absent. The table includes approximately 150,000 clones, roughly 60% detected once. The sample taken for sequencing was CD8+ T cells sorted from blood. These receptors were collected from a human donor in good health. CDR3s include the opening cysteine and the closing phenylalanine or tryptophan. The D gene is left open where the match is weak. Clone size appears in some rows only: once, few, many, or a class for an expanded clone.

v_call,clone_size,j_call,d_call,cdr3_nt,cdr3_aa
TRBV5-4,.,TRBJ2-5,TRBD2,TGTGCCAGCAGCTCGGACGGACTAGCGGGAAGAGGATGGTTTGGGACCCAGTACTTC,CASSSDGLAGRGWFGTQYF
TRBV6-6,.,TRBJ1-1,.,TGTGCCAGCAGTTCCGGACACCGAGCTTTCTTT,CASSSGHRAFF
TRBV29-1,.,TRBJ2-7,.,TGCAGCGTTCTCAGCTCCTACGAGCAGTACTTC,CSVLSSYEQYF
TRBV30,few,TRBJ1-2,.,TGTGCCTGGAGCGGAGGCGGAGTAGGCTACACCTTC,CAWSGGGVGYTF
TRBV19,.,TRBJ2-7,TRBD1,TGTGCCAGTAGTACGATCGGGACAGGGGCGGACCACGAGCAGTACTTC,CASSTIGTGADHEQYF
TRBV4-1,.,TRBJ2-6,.,TGCGCCAGCAGCCAAGGAAGAGGGTCCGGGGCCAACGTCCTGACTTTC,CASSQGRGSGANVLTF
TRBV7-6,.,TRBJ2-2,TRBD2,TGTGCCAGCAGCTTAGTTGGGCTAGCGGGTGATAACACCGGGGAGCTGTTTTTT,CASSLVGLAGDNTGELFF
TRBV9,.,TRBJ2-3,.,TGTGCCAGCAGCGTTGCAGGGACGGCAGATACGCAGTATTTT,CASSVAGTADTQYF
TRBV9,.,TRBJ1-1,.,TGTGCCAGCAGCGTTTCGGCAGACAACACTGAAGCTTTCTTT,CASSVSADNTEAFF
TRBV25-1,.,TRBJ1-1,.,TGTGCCAGCAGTCCAGGCACTGAAGCTTTCTTT,CASSPGTEAFF
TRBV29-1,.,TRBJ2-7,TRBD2,TGCAGCGTGCTACTAGCGGGAGGCCACGAGCAGTACTTC,CSVLLAGGHEQYF
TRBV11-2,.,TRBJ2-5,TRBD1,TGTGCCAGCAGGGCACAGGGGGCGGGTGAGACCCAGTACTTC,CASRAQGAGETQYF
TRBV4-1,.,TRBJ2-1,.,TGCGCCAGCAGCCCCCGAGGGGATGAGCAGTTCTTC,CASSPRGDEQFF
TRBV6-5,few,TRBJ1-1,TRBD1,TGTGCCAGCAGTTACTCCGGGACAGGGAACACTGAAGCTTTCTTT,CASSYSGTGNTEAFF
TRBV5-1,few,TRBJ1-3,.,TGCGCCAGCAGCTTGTCAGGGGACTCTGGAAACACCATATATTTT,CASSLSGDSGNTIYF
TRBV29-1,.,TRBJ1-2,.,TGCAGCGTGCGGGACCCCCCTGGCTACACCTTC,CSVRDPPGYTF
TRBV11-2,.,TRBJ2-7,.,TGTGCCAGCAGCTTATCGGCGGGGAGCTCCTACGAGCAGTACTTC,CASSLSAGSSYEQYF
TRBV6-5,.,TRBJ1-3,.,TGTGCCAGCAAAGGGACCCTTGGAAACACCATATATTTT,CASKGTLGNTIYF
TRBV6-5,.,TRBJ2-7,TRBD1,TGTGCCAGCAGTTTCGGACAGGGGAGGGAGCAGTACTTC,CASSFGQGREQYF
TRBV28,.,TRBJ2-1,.,TGTGCCAGCATCACAGGGATTTTAGACAATGAGCAGTTCTTC,CASITGILDNEQFF
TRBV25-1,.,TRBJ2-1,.,TGTGCCAGCAGTTCAGGGGTCAATGAGCAGTTCTTC,CASSSGVNEQFF
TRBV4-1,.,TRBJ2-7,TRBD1,TGCGCCAGCAGCAATACCGTGGGACAGGGTGATGTCGAGCAGTACTTC,CASSNTVGQGDVEQYF
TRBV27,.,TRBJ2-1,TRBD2,TGTGCCAGCAGTTTATGGGGGGGCAATGAGCAGTTCTTC,CASSLWGGNEQFF
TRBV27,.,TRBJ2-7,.,TGTGCCAGCAGTTTAGCAGTATCCTACGAGCAGTACTTC,CASSLAVSYEQYF
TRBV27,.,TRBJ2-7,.,TGTGCCAGCAGTTTATCGCACGGCTCCTACGAGCAGTACTTC,CASSLSHGSYEQYF
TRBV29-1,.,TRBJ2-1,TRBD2,TGCAGCGTTGAAAGGGGAGGGGAGGGCCTCAATGAGCAGTTCTTC,CSVERGGEGLNEQFF
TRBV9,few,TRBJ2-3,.,TGTGCCAGCAGCGCCCCGAGGGATGATACGCAGTATTTT,CASSAPRDDTQYF
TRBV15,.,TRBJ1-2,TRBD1,TGTGCCACCAGTAATCCGGGACAGGGCCATGGCTACACCTTC,CATSNPGQGHGYTF
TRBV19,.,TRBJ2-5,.,TGTGCCAGTAGGACGGACAGTCAAGAGACCCAGTACTTC,CASRTDSQETQYF
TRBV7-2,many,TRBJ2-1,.,TGTGCCAGCAGCTCGGGCCCCGCAGGGTTAACTGGGCAGTTCTTC,CASSSGPAGLTGQFF
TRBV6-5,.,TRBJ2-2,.,TGTGCCAGCAGTCCGTTAAATGGCGGGGAGCTGTTTTTT,CASSPLNGGELFF
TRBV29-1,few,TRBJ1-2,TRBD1,TGCAGCGTGGGACAGGGGGTCTATGGCTACACCTTC,CSVGQGVYGYTF
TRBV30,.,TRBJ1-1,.,TGTGCCTGGGACAATGGCACTGAAGCTTTCTTT,CAWDNGTEAFF
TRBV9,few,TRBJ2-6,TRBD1,TGTGCCAGCAGCGTCACAGGGGGAGACTATGGGGCCAACGTCCTGACTTTC,CASSVTGGDYGANVLTF
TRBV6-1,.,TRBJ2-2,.,TGTGCCAGCGGCTATAACACCGGGGAGCTGTTTTTT,CASGYNTGELFF
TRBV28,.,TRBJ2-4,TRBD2,TGTGCCAGCAGTTTAGTCACCGGGGGGACGGACATTCAGTACTTC,CASSLVTGGTDIQYF
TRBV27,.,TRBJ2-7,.,TGTGCCAGCCGCGGGGGCGCCCCCTACGAGCAGTACTTC,CASRGGAPYEQYF
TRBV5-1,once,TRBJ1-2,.,TGCGCCAGCAGCCTGGCGGGGGGGGCGCAAGATGGCTACACCTTC,CASSLAGGAQDGYTF
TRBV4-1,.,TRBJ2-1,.,TGCGCCAGCAGCCAAGTCCCCTTGTCGGGGGTAAATGAGCAGTTCTTC,CASSQVPLSGVNEQFF
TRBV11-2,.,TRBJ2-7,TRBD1,TGTGCCAGCAGCTTAGGACAGGGGACCTACGAGCAGTACTTC,CASSLGQGTYEQYF
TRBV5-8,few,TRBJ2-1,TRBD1,TGTGCCAGCAGCTTGACAGGGGGGATTAGCTCCTACAATGAGCAGTTCTTC,CASSLTGGISSYNEQFF